This T cell receptor (beta chain) was profiled in a study of shared clonotypes between healthy human individuals. Germline loops: CDR1 SGHAT, CDR2 FQNNGV. The CDR3 is 15 amino acids. V was clipped by 4 bases and J by 4 bases, with 16 bases between them. The naive CD8 fraction comprised CD45RO-negative cells positively selected for CCR7 and excluded terminally differentiated effector memory CD45RA+ cells. Libraries were prepared by immunoSEQ multiplex PCR; TCRdb keeps only in-frame clonotypes and omits some of them. The sample holds about 550,000 clones, 95% to 96% seen once. On this clone: The antigen is undetermined.

Study conclusions and caveats: Larger richness was generally estimated for naive than memory subsets. Naive CD4 clonotypes were shared across a handful of donors at about 5.3%.

The source material was naive CD8+ T cells sorted from blood. The TCR originated in a woman between 25 and 40 years old in good health. This sequence joins TRBV11-2 and TRBJ1-1; no clear D. CDR3: CASSSIFSGITEAFF. The CDR3, as DNA: TGTGCCAGCAGCTCCATCTTCTCTGGTATCACTGAAGCTTTCTTT.